These 20 T cell receptor beta chains were sequenced from one sample in a study of blood T cell repertoires in COVID-19. Here immunoSEQ multiplex PCR was the method, and the copy in TCRdb shows in-frame clones only, minus some. The sample holds approximately 260,000 clones; about nine tenths are singletons and the top ten take about 6%. The sequenced sample consisted of PBMCs or T cells enriched from blood (not recorded which). These receptors all stem from a woman aged 25 to 45 with acute COVID-19.

The genes are TRBV7-2 and TRBJ2-7, with 12 bases aligning to TRBD1. This CDR3 comprises 19 residues. From germline, CDR1 is SGHTA and CDR2 FQGNSA. The V and J ends lost 1 base and 0 bases, in that order; junction bases with no gene match: 10. The CDR3 is CASSLDLGQGASSSYEQYF. The CDR3 DNA reads TGTGCCAGCAGCTTAGACTTGGGACAGGGGGCCTCGAGCTCCTACGAGCAGTACTTC.

The rearrangement links TRBV5-4 to TRBJ1-3, with D possibly matching TRBD1 (6 bases). Looked up from germline, CDR1 is SGHNT and CDR2 is YYREEE (reference sequence). V gave up 4 bases and J gave up 3 bases, with 14 bases separating them. This CDR3 is built from 15 residues. The CDR3 DNA reads TGTGCCAGCAGCCTGCAGGGGATTCATGGAAACACCATATATTTT. As protein: CASSLQGIHGNTIYF.

V usage is TRBV27 and J usage is TRBJ2-7; D remains ambiguous. V was trimmed by 5 bases and J by 4 bases, leaving 15 bases between them. This CDR3 has 14 amino acids. The V gene's germline CDR1 is MNHEY and CDR2 SMNVEV (reference sequence). The CDR3 spells CASSTLSAFYEQYF. The CDR3 DNA sequence: TGTGCCAGCAGTACACTATCTGCCTTTTACGAGCAGTACTTC.

The chain uses TRBV3-1 (or the pseudogene TRBV3-2) and TRBJ1-2; 7 positions match TRBD1. J was trimmed by 3 bases and V by 1 base; bases with no gene match: 8. The CDR3 contains 16 residues. In germline, CDR1 is LGHDT, CDR2 YNNKEL (reference sequence). The CDR3 bases are TGTGCCAGCAGCCAAGGCCGAGGGGGCGCATACTATGGCTACACCTTC. Translated: CASSQGRGGAYYGYTF.

V gene TRBV18 combines with J gene TRBJ1-2; 12 positions agree with TRBD1. This CDR3 spans 14 amino acids. CDR1 is KGHSH and CDR2 is LQKENI in the germline V gene. Trimming removed 2 bases from V and 6 bases from J; junction bases left unmatched: 1. CDR3 residues: CASSPGTGGHGYTF. CDR3 bases: TGTGCCAGCTCACCAGGGACAGGGGGCCATGGCTACACCTTC.

This chain uses TRBV24-1 with TRBJ2-1, with D perhaps matching TRBD2 (5 bases). V lost 7 bases to trimming and J lost 5 bases, with 14 bases between them. CDR1 is KGHDR, CDR2 SFDVKD, per germline. This CDR3 comprises 14 residues. CDR3 nucleotide sequence: TGTGCCACCAGCGATCACGTAGCGAACAATGAGCAGTTCTTC. It yields the protein CATSDHVANNEQFF.

V and J are TRBV3-1 (or the pseudogene TRBV3-2) and TRBJ2-1, with TRBD2 matching over 8 bases. Germline V gene lookup returns CDR1 LGHDT and CDR2 YNNKEL (reference sequence). The CDR3 sequence is 15 residues long. Germline trimming cut 1 base from V and 5 bases from J; bases unmatched to any gene: 4. As DNA, the CDR3 is TGTGCCAGCAGCCAAGGACGGGGGGGGAACAATGAGCAGTTCTTC. Translation gives CASSQGRGGNNEQFF.

The chain joins TRBV5-1 to TRBJ2-3; D uncertain. The ends were cut back, 1 base at V and 4 bases at J, with 10 bases in the middle. The CDR3 extends over 14 amino acids. Germline loops: CDR1 SGHRS, CDR2 YFSETQ. The chain's CDR3 is CASSLLRGSDTQYF. CDR3 DNA sequence: TGCGCCAGCAGCTTGCTTCGCGGCTCAGATACGCAGTATTTT.

CDR3 nucleotides: TGTGCCAGCAGCCGAGGGAGTGAGGGCTACACCTTC. Translated: CASSRGSEGYTF. This chain connects TRBV27 to TRBJ1-2; D is unresolved. With 6 bases removed from V and 8 bases from J, the gap between germline ends came to 13 bases. Germline V gene sequence: CDR1 MNHEY, CDR2 SMNVEV (reference sequence). There are 12 residues in the CDR3.

V is TRBV6-2 or TRBV6-3 and J is TRBJ2-5, with D uncertain. Trimming removed 5 bases from V and 1 base from J, with 8 bases in between. The CDR3 is 13 residues long. Germline-derived CDR1 and CDR2 are MNHEY and SVGEGT. CDR3 in DNA: TGTGCCAGCAGTCCAGACTCCCAAGAGACCCAGTACTTC. Amino acid sequence: CASSPDSQETQYF.

The gene calls are TRBV7-2 and TRBJ2-5, with D possibly matching TRBD1 (5 bases). V gave up 5 bases and J gave up 4 bases, with 14 bases separating them. In germline, CDR1 is SGHTA, CDR2 FQGNSA. The CDR3 length is 14 residues. CDR3 loop: CASSPRTLTETQYF. As DNA, the CDR3 is TGTGCCAGCAGCCCTCGGACATTAACAGAGACCCAGTACTTC.

The chain joins TRBV5-1 to TRBJ2-3, with a possible D match to TRBD2 (5 bases). Germline V gives CDR1 SGHRS, CDR2 YFSETQ. The CDR3 is 16 amino acids. V dropped 4 bases and J dropped 6 bases, with 21 bases sitting between them. DNA of the CDR3: TGCGCCAGCAGCCTGGTGGGCGGCAAACCGGGGGATACGCAGTATTTT. Protein sequence: CASSLVGGKPGDTQYF.

The chain employs TRBV12-5 and TRBJ2-1, with D unclear. Per the germline V gene, CDR1 is LGHNT and CDR2 is FRNRAP. This CDR3 is built from 11 residues. V dropped 2 bases and J dropped 13 bases, with 9 bases sitting between them. The CDR3 DNA sequence: TGTGCTAGTGGTTTGCCATTTCCACAGTTCTTC. This translates into CASGLPFPQFF.

The rearrangement links TRBV2 to TRBJ1-5, with 7 bases that match TRBD1. Germline V lookup: CDR1 SNHLY, CDR2 FYNNEI. V lost 4 bases and J lost 5; bases outside the gene matches: 5. This CDR3 has 14 residues. The chain's CDR3 is CASSATGWDQPQHF. The DNA for the CDR3 is TGTGCCAGCAGTGCGACAGGGTGGGATCAGCCCCAGCATTTT.

The genes are TRBV30 and TRBJ2-3; D is ambiguous. This CDR3 region has 12 residues. V lost 0 bases and J 6 bases, leaving 7 bases between the germline ends. Germline V lookup: CDR1 GTSNPN, CDR2 SVGIG (reference sequence). CDR3 amino acids: CAWSVPRDTQYF. DNA of the CDR3: TGTGCCTGGAGTGTACCGCGGGATACGCAGTATTTT.

This clone appeared a few times. The chain joins TRBV29-1 to TRBJ1-1; perhaps TRBD1 as D (5 bases). The CDR3 is 13 amino acids. The V gene lost 4 bases and the J gene lost 3 bases, with 12 bases spanning the gap. The germline V gene encodes CDR1 SQVTM and CDR2 ANQGSEA. For the CDR3, the DNA is TGCAGCGTTGGTGAGCAGGGCTACACTGAAGCTTTCTTT. Residues: CSVGEQGYTEAFF.

In this sample, this clone turned up a few times. The rearrangement joins TRBV5-1 to TRBJ1-3; 8 bases agree with TRBD1. With 3 bases clipped from V and 4 bases from J, the junction kept 3 bases outside the gene matches. Germline-derived CDR1 and CDR2 are SGHRS and YFSETQ. The CDR3 length is 14 residues. The CDR3 bases are TGCGCCAGCAGCTCCCGGGACAGGGGAAACACCATATATTTT. Protein sequence: CASSSRDRGNTIYF.

The rearrangement uses TRBV28 and TRBJ2-2; D might be TRBD2 (6 bases). The CDR3 sequence is 13 residues long. Germline V gene lookup returns CDR1 MDHEN and CDR2 SYDVKM. V lost 6 bases and J 5 bases, leaving 10 bases between the germline ends. DNA of the CDR3: TGTGCCAGCAGAGCCGGGGGTACCGGGGAGCTGTTTTTT. As protein: CASRAGGTGELFF.

This chain links TRBV6-5 with TRBJ2-5; 8 positions agree with TRBD1. This CDR3 comprises 12 residues. With V trimmed by 0 bases and J by 11 bases, 2 bases remained unmatched. Per germline, CDR1 MNHEY and CDR2 SVGAGI. In nucleotides, the CDR3 is TGTGCCAGCAGTTACTCGGGGGACAGGCAGTACTTC. Residues: CASSYSGDRQYF.

The CDR3 reads CASSLGPGQGADEQYF. CDR3 in DNA: TGTGCCAGCAGCTTGGGCCCGGGACAGGGGGCAGACGAGCAGTACTTC. This chain joins TRBV5-5 and TRBJ2-7, with 12 bases that match TRBD1. Germline values: CDR1 SGHKS, CDR2 YYEKEE (reference sequence). Losses at the gene ends were 0 bases for V and 5 bases for J; bases not matched to a gene: 6. The CDR3 extends over 16 amino acids.